Below are 20 T cell receptor beta chains sequenced from a single sample in a study of robustness of blood B and T cell sequencing. The template for TCR beta quantification was mRNA, not genomic DNA. The cDNA carried a universal priming site added by a 5' template-switch oligo. The template-switch oligo carried a 12-nucleotide random UMI tagging each cDNA molecule. TCRdb fed the PCR reads into MiXCR, producing one record per CDR3 protein. The sample carries thousands of distinct CDR3 sequences, under 55% recorded once. What was sequenced was peripheral blood. The origin of the receptors is a human donor in good health.

This chain connects TRBV20-1 to TRBJ1-1; the D is unclear. This CDR3 spans 10 amino acids. Germline loops: CDR1 DFQATT, CDR2 SNEGSKA (reference sequence). V was trimmed by 3 bases and J by 1 base, leaving 0 bases between them. DNA of the CDR3: TGCAGTGCTAGGAACACTGAAGCTTTCTTT. Translated: CSARNTEAFF.

V is TRBV6-4 and J is TRBJ1-1, with 9 positions matching TRBD1. The CDR3 runs 14 residues. Per the germline V gene, CDR1 is MRHNA and CDR2 is SNTAGT. Trimming removed 6 bases from V and 4 bases from J; junction bases left unmatched: 6. The chain's CDR3 is CASRDRGIGTEAFF. The CDR3 DNA is TGTGCCAGCAGAGACAGGGGGATAGGCACTGAAGCTTTCTTT.

This clonotype showed up just a few times. The chain has TRBV5-1 and TRBJ1-2; no clear D. The CDR3 consists of 13 residues. Germline CDR1 and CDR2: SGHRS and YFSETQ. V was trimmed by 0 bases and J by 10 bases, leaving 13 bases between them. CDR3 sequence reads: CASSLAGRSTYTF. Here the CDR3 DNA reads TGCGCCAGCAGCTTGGCCGGGAGGTCCACCTACACCTTC.

This chain joins TRBV10-2 and TRBJ1-1; D ambiguous. There are 19 residues in the CDR3. Germline CDR1 reads WSHSY; CDR2 reads SAAADI. V was clipped by 0 bases and J by 0 bases, with 20 bases between them. The CDR3 region has the DNA TGCGCCAGCAGTGAGTCGATTTTGGGCGGACTAAGAATGAACACTGAAGCTTTCTTT. Translating it yields CASSESILGGLRMNTEAFF.

The chain uses TRBV6-2 or TRBV6-3 and TRBJ1-2; D unresolved. The V and J ends lost 2 bases and 0 bases respectively, with 7 bases between them. The CDR3 is made up of 14 amino acids. The germline V gene encodes CDR1 MNHEY and CDR2 SVGEGT. CDR3 sequence (DNA): TGTGCCAGCAGTTACGTCAGTTCTAACTATGGCTACACCTTC. Translated, it gives CASSYVSSNYGYTF.

The rearrangement joins TRBV18 to TRBJ2-7; a possible D gene is TRBD2 (7 bases). The CDR3 consists of 14 residues. Germline V gene lookup returns CDR1 KGHSH and CDR2 LQKENI. The V and J ends lost 6 bases and 4 bases respectively, with 16 bases between them. The CDR3 DNA reads TGTGCCAGCTCGGGGGGGCCCGCCGGGTACGAGCAGTACTTC. It encodes CASSGGPAGYEQYF.

The chain links TRBV30 to TRBJ2-1, with 8 bases that match TRBD2. Trimming took 0 bases from V and 0 from J; bases not matched to a gene: 4. The CDR3 spans 16 residues. From germline, CDR1 is GTSNPN and CDR2 SVGIG (reference sequence). The CDR3 sequence: CAWSVGRASSYNEQFF. The CDR3 bases are TGTGCCTGGAGTGTCGGGAGGGCCAGCTCCTACAATGAGCAGTTCTTC. The full variable domain, in which reference TRBV30 and TRBJ2-1 provide the parts outside the CDR3, is SQTIHQWPATLVQPVGSPLSLECTVEGTSNPNLYWYRQAAGRGLQLLFYSVGIGQISSEVPQNLSASRPQDRQFILSSKKLLLSDSGFYLCAWSVGRASSYNEQFFGPGTRLTVL.

The rearrangement uses TRBV5-8 and TRBJ2-6; tentative D call: TRBD1 (6 bases). V lost 0 bases, J lost 1 base, and 23 bases lay in between. Germline CDR1 SGHTS, CDR2 YDEGEE. This CDR3 is built from 21 residues. CDR3 DNA: TGTGCCAGCAGCTTGGCCATAAGTGACAGGCTCCGCTTTTCTGGGGCCAACGTCCTGACTTTC. It translates to CASSLAISDRLRFSGANVLTF. Filled out from reference TRBV5-8 and TRBJ2-6, the complete variable domain reads EAGVTQSPTHLIKTRGQQATLRCSPISGHTSVYWYQQALGLGLQFLLWYDEGEERNRGNFPPRFSGRQFPNYSSELNVNALELEDSALYLCASSLAISDRLRFSGANVLTFGAGSRLTVL.

The CDR3 is CSVRLPGAYNEQFF. CDR3 nucleotide sequence: TGCAGCGTACGCCTTCCGGGGGCCTACAATGAGCAGTTCTTC. The chain employs TRBV29-1 and TRBJ2-1; maybe TRBD2 (6 bases). CDR3 length: 14 amino acids. The V gene lost 6 bases and the J gene lost 2 bases, with 14 bases spanning the gap. CDR1 and CDR2 from the germline V gene are SQVTM and ANQGSEA.

Written as DNA, the CDR3 is TGTGCCAGCAGCGTAGAGAGGGGAAAGGGAGATACGCAGTATTTT. Its protein is CASSVERGKGDTQYF. The chain carries TRBV9 and TRBJ2-3, with D perhaps being TRBD1 or TRBD2 (5 bases each). Trimming pared 0 bases from V and 5 bases from J, leaving 13 bases between. The CDR3 consists of 15 residues. Germline CDR1 SGDLS, CDR2 YYNGEE.

This clonotype is deemed large. The rearrangement joins TRBV2 to TRBJ1-2; the D is unclear. The CDR3 consists of 16 residues. V lost 3 bases, J lost 2 bases, and 16 bases lay in between. Looked up from germline, CDR1 is SNHLY and CDR2 is FYNNEI. In DNA, the CDR3 is TGTGCCAGCAGTGAGAGTAGGGAGGCGAGCAACTATGGCTACACCTTC. It is translated as CASSESREASNYGYTF.

This chain joins TRBV15 and TRBJ2-1; 11 bases agree with TRBD2. This CDR3 has 14 residues. V lost 3 bases to trimming and J lost 14 bases; unmatched junction nucleotides: 9. Per germline, CDR1 LNHNV and CDR2 YYDKDF (reference sequence). CDR3 sequence: CATSSPGTSGSEFF. The CDR3 DNA follows: TGTGCCACCAGCAGCCCCGGGACTAGCGGCTCGGAGTTCTTC.

DNA of the CDR3: TGTGCCAGCAGCCCCATGACCGGGCTAAACAATGAGCAGTTCTTC. Translated: CASSPMTGLNNEQFF. The J gene is TRBJ2-1, the V gene TRBV7-7, with D hard to call. The CDR3 spans 15 residues. With 5 bases removed from V and 5 bases from J, the gap between germline ends came to 16 bases. Germline V CDR1 and CDR2: SSHAT, FNYEAQ (reference sequence).

In the case of this clonotype: A junction boundary mismatches the germline segment, possibly from a read error. The chain has TRBV5-1 and TRBJ2-7; maybe TRBD1 (5 bases). This CDR3 contains 14 residues. Germline V CDR1 and CDR2: SGHRS, YFSETQ. The CDR3 here is CASSSDPDKYEQYF. In nucleotides, the CDR3 is TGTGCCAGCAGCTCGGACCCGGACAAATACGAGCAGTACTTC.

This clonotype was recorded once. The gene calls are TRBV9 and TRBJ2-3; D possibly corresponds to TRBD2 (5 bases). The CDR3 is 16 residues long. Per germline, CDR1 SGDLS and CDR2 YYNGEE. V gave up 3 bases and J gave up 0 bases, with 14 bases separating them. Here the CDR3 DNA reads TGTGCCAGCAGCGGTAGGGAGTCTACTAGCACAGATACGCAGTATTTT. This gives the protein CASSGRESTSTDTQYF. The complete variable domain, with remaining parts taken from reference TRBV9 and TRBJ2-3, reads DSGVTQTPKHLITATGQRVTLRCSPRSGDLSVYWYQQSLDQGLQFLIQYYNGEERAKGNILERFSAQQFPDLHSELNLSSLELGDSALYFCASSGRESTSTDTQYFGPGTRLTVL.

The CDR3 DNA sequence: TGCAGTGCTAGTGGGGGGCGGAGTGGAAACACCATATATTTT. Encoded protein: CSASGGRSGNTIYF. The V call is TRBV20-1, the J call TRBJ1-3, with D possibly matching TRBD1 (6 bases). The length of the CDR3 is 14 residues. Per germline, CDR1 DFQATT and CDR2 SNEGSKA (reference sequence). V lost 3 bases and J 3 bases, leaving 12 bases between the germline ends.

The rearrangement uses TRBV5-1 and TRBJ1-2, with TRBD1 as a possible D gene (5 bases). With 0 bases removed from V and 4 bases from J, the gap between germline ends came to 16 bases. The CDR3 spans 16 residues. The germline CDR1 and CDR2 sequences are SGHRS and YFSETQ. CDR3 bases: TGCGCCAGCAGCTTGGACTTTGGGGCGCGGATCTATGGCTACACCTTC. The encoded protein is CASSLDFGARIYGYTF.

DNA for the CDR3: TGTGCCAGCTCACCACCGGGTGGCACCGGGGAGCTGTTTTTT. The encoded protein is CASSPPGGTGELFF. This rearrangement joins TRBV18 to TRBJ2-2, with no clear D. Trimming pared 0 bases from V and 4 bases from J, leaving 6 bases between. This CDR3 spans 14 amino acids. The V gene's germline CDR1 is KGHSH and CDR2 LQKENI.

The rearrangement links TRBV29-1 to TRBJ1-3, with D maybe TRBD1 (5 bases). CDR1 is SQVTM, CDR2 ANQGSEA, per germline. Trimming stripped 0 bases from V and 2 bases from J, with 11 bases between. This CDR3 has 15 residues. The chain's CDR3 is CSVEDLGRAGNTIYF. The CDR3 DNA reads as TGCAGCGTTGAAGATCTGGGCAGGGCTGGAAACACCATATATTTT.

About this clonotype itself: The junction departs from the called germline gene at one end, perhaps through a read error. The V gene is TRBV3-1, the J gene TRBJ2-1; 9 nucleotides line up with TRBD2. Germline V gene sequence: CDR1 LGHDT, CDR2 YNNKEL (reference sequence). This CDR3 contains 16 residues. CDR3 region: CASSQGLAGAYIEQFF. Written as DNA, the CDR3 is TGTGCCAGCAGCCAAGGGTTAGCGGGGGCATACATTGAGCAGTTCTTC.